This T cell receptor (beta chain) was recovered during a study of T-cell reconstitution after alpha-beta-depleted transplantation in children. Unique molecular identifiers were incorporated when the TCRbeta library was constructed. TCRdb re-analysed the PCR reads in MiXCR, keeping a single row per CDR3 protein. Of some 590,000 distinct CDR3 sequences in the sample, about 10% were seen once. This clonotype was counted many times. This CDR3 is built from 14 residues. V was pared by 0 bases and J by 0 bases, with 3 bases between. Germline V gene data show CDR1 as SNHLY and CDR2 as FYNNEI. The clonotype comes from a human donor who donated a stem cell graft to a child with acute myeloid leukemia. The sample consisted of PBMCs from the stem cell graft donor, taken from the stem cell graft. The genes are TRBV2 and TRBJ2-1; no firm D call. CDR3 coding DNA: TGTGCCAGCAGTGAAGCCTACTCCTACAATGAGCAGTTCTTC. It translates to CASSEAYSYNEQFF.